This note documents a single T cell receptor beta chain sequence. What it binds is unknown. Germline-derived CDR1 and CDR2 are MNHNS and SASEGT. The CDR3 has 15 residues. J lost 9 bases, V lost 4 bases, and 9 bases had no gene match. This specimen belongs to a study of shared clonotypes between healthy human individuals. Study-wide points: Generation probabilities were higher for clonotypes shared across all four sorted-subset donors than for unshared ones.

Assay used: immunoSEQ multiplex PCR; TCRdb lists only in-frame clones, some missing. The sample consists of some 2,500,000 clones, around 92% of them appearing once. This receptor was identified in a man younger than 35 in good health. Some clones in this sample may be carry-over from other donors' samples. Input material: naive CD4+ T cells from PBMCs. Documented subset: CD45RA+ positively selected. This chain joins TRBV6-1 and TRBJ2-1, with 10 nucleotides matching TRBD2. DNA for the CDR3: TGTGCCAGCAGTGCCGGTCTAGCGGGAGTGAGTGAGCAGTTCTTC. Translated, it gives CASSAGLAGVSEQFF.